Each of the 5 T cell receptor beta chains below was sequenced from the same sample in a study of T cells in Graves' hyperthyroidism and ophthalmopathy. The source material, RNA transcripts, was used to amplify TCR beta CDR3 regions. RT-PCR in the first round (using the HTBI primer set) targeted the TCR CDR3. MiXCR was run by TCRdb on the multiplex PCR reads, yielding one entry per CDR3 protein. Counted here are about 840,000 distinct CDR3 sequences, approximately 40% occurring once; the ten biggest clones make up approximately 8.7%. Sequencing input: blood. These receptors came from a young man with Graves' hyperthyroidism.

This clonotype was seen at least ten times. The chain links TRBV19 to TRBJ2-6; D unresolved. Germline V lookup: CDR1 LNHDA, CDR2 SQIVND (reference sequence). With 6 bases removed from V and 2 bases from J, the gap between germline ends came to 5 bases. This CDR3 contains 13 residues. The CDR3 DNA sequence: TGTGCCAGTAGATTAACTGGGGCCAACGTCCTGACTTTC. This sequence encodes CASRLTGANVLTF.

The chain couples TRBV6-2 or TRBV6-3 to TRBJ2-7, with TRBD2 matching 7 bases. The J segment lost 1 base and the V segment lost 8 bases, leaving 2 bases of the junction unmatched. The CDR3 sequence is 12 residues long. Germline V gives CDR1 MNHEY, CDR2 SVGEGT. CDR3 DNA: TGTGCCAGCCGACTAGCTTCCTACGAGCAGTACTTC. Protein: CASRLASYEQYF.

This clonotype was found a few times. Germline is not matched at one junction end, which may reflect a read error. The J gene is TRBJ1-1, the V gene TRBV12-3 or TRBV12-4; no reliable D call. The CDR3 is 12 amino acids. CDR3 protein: CASRLVVTEAFF. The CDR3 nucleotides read TGTGCCAGCAGGTTAGTGGTCACTGAAGCTTTCTTT.

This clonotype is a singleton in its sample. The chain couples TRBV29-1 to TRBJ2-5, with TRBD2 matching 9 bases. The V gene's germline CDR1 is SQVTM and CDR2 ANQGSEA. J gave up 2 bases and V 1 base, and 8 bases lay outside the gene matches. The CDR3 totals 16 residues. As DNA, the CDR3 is TGCAGCGTTGAAGTAAACCCAGCGGGAGGTCAAGAGACCCAGTACTTC. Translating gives CSVEVNPAGGQETQYF.

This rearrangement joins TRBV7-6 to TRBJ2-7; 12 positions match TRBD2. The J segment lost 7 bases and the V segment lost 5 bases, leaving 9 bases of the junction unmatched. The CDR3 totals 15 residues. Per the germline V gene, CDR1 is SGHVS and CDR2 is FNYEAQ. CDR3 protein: CASSQDAGLAGEQYF. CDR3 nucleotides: TGTGCCAGCAGCCAAGATGCTGGACTAGCGGGGGAGCAGTACTTC. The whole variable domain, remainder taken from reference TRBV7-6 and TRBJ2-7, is GAGVSQSPRYKVTKRGQDVALRCDPISGHVSLYWYRQALGQGPEFLTYFNYEAQQDKSGLPNDRFSAERPEGSISTLTIQRTEQRDSAMYRCASSQDAGLAGEQYFGPGTRLTVT.